These 11 T cell receptor beta chains share one sample of origin, sequenced in a study of T cells in Graves' hyperthyroidism and ophthalmopathy. TCR beta CDR3 regions were amplified from RNA transcripts. First-round RT-PCR targeting the TCR CDR3 was performed with the HTBI primer set. Using its own MiXCR run on the multiplex PCR reads, TCRdb lists one record per CDR3 protein. The sample has around 600,000 distinct CDR3 sequences, nearly 45% seen once. The sequencing input was peripheral blood or thyroid tissue (not recorded which). These receptors were taken from an adult man with Graves' disease, either hyperthyroidism or ophthalmopathy (not recorded which).

This clonotype was seen ten or more times. The chain joins TRBV2 to TRBJ1-5; D gene uncertain. V was pared by 3 bases and J by 5 bases, with 8 bases between. This CDR3 region has 13 residues. CDR1 is SNHLY, CDR2 FYNNEI, per germline. The CDR3 DNA reads as TGTGCCAGCAGTGACAGTGGGGATCAGCCCCAGCATTTT. Translated: CASSDSGDQPQHF.

The genes are TRBV7-9 and TRBJ2-7; the D gene is possibly TRBD1 (6 bases). The V end lost 5 bases, the J end lost 5 bases, and 16 bases lay between the germline ends. The germline CDR1 and CDR2 sequences are SEHNR and FQNEAQ (reference sequence). The CDR3 covers 14 residues. The CDR3 DNA follows: TGTGCCAGCAGCGCCCAACAGGGTCGAGACGAGCAGTACTTC. It encodes CASSAQQGRDEQYF.

This clonotype showed up just a few times. The chain joins TRBV20-1 to TRBJ1-6, with TRBD1 identical over 8 bases. Germline V CDR1 and CDR2: DFQATT, SNEGSKA (reference sequence). Losses at the gene ends were 0 bases for V and 9 bases for J; bases not matched to a gene: 7. This CDR3 has 15 residues. CDR3 sequence (DNA): TGCAGTGCTAGAGACCTGACAGGGGTGTCTTCACCCCTCCACTTT. Encoded protein: CSARDLTGVSSPLHF.

This chain links TRBV5-1 with TRBJ2-7; TRBD2 is a possible D gene (6 bases). This CDR3 region has 15 residues. The germline V gene encodes CDR1 SGHRS and CDR2 YFSETQ. V was clipped by 3 bases and J by 2 bases, with 15 bases between them. The CDR3 reads CASSSRGKSPYEQYF. CDR3 bases: TGCGCCAGCAGCTCTCGGGGGAAGTCCCCCTACGAGCAGTACTTC.

The V call is TRBV9, the J call TRBJ1-6; D not certain. V shed 4 bases and J shed 0 bases, with 14 bases lying between them. CDR1 is SGDLS, CDR2 YYNGEE, per germline. The CDR3 has 17 residues. The CDR3 spells CASSPWQSSSYNSPLHF. The CDR3, as DNA: TGTGCCAGCAGCCCGTGGCAATCGAGCTCCTATAATTCACCCCTCCACTTT.

The chain links TRBV29-1 to TRBJ2-7; 13 nucleotides line up with TRBD2. The CDR3 sequence is 14 residues long. V was pared by 2 bases and J by 6 bases, with 4 bases of the junction left unmatched. Germline assignment: CDR1 SQVTM and CDR2 ANQGSEA. The CDR3 reads CSVETSGGGREQYF. The DNA for the CDR3 is TGCAGCGTTGAAACTAGCGGGGGGGGTCGCGAGCAGTACTTC.

This clonotype came up a few times. The gene calls are TRBV20-1 and TRBJ2-7, with 13 bases aligning to TRBD2. Trimming took 6 bases from V and 0 from J; bases not matched to a gene: 2. The CDR3 covers 14 residues. Germline CDR1 is DFQATT and CDR2 is SNEGSKA (reference sequence). CDR3: CSARLAGGSYEQYF. CDR3 DNA: TGCAGTGCAAGACTAGCGGGAGGCTCCTACGAGCAGTACTTC.

This clonotype was counted many times. This chain joins TRBV24-1 and TRBJ2-5, with 12 positions matching TRBD2. This CDR3 contains 15 residues. Germline V CDR1 and CDR2: KGHDR, SFDVKD. Trimming took 7 bases from V and 4 from J; bases not matched to a gene: 6. The CDR3 sequence: CATRPSGGAGETQYF. The CDR3 nucleotides are TGTGCCACCAGGCCTAGCGGGGGGGCGGGAGAGACCCAGTACTTC.

The rearrangement joins TRBV7-9 to TRBJ2-5; 7 bases are shared with TRBD1. The J call is in doubt because the DNA end fits TRBJ2-7 better. Germline CDR1 SEHNR, CDR2 FQNEAQ (reference sequence). The CDR3 runs 18 residues. CDR3 nucleotides: TGTGCCAGCAGCCAACCCCGGGCAGGGGGTGTGGATTTTTACGAGCAGTACTTC. Amino acids: CASSQPRAGGVDFYEQYF.

This clonotype occurred a few times. This chain joins TRBV20-1 and TRBJ2-5; no reliable D call. This CDR3 has 15 amino acids. Germline V CDR1 and CDR2: DFQATT, SNEGSKA (reference sequence). Deletions cut 1 base from V and 0 bases from J, with 12 bases between. CDR3 sequence (DNA): TGCAGTGCTAGAGGTTCGTCACAGTACCAAGAGACCCAGTACTTC. Translating it yields CSARGSSQYQETQYF.

This chain uses TRBV10-2 with TRBJ1-6; 7 bases agree with TRBD1. V shed 1 base and J 7 bases; nucleotides not matched to a gene: 4. CDR1 and CDR2 (germline): WSHSY, SAAADI. The CDR3 contains 15 residues. The CDR3 DNA sequence: TGCGCCAGCAGTGAGTTGGGGACAGAGAATTCACCCCTCCACTTT. Its protein is CASSELGTENSPLHF.